Below, 19 T cell receptor beta chains from the same sample are listed, as sequenced in a study of cytomegalovirus exposure and HLA in healthy donors. PCR used 60 Vbeta primers and 13 Jbeta primers. The method was immunoSEQ multiplex PCR; TCRdb's version includes in-frame clones alone and lacks a portion of them. The sample yields fewer than 130,000 clones, approximately 78% seen once. Sample: PBMCs. Receptors were obtained from a woman aged 25-40 years in good health and CMV-seronegative.

The V and J genes are TRBV30 and TRBJ1-4; 8 nucleotides agree with TRBD1. The V segment lost 3 bases and the J segment 8 bases; nucleotides outside the gene matches: 17. The V gene's germline CDR1 is GTSNPN and CDR2 SVGIG (reference sequence). This CDR3 is 17 amino acids long. This CDR3 is CAWRSPNSGTGGEKLFF. CDR3 coding DNA: TGTGCCTGGAGATCACCCAACAGCGGGACAGGTGGGGAAAAACTGTTTTTT.

This clone was detected only once. The chain links TRBV7-8 to TRBJ1-5; D unclear. Trimming removed 2 bases at V and 4 bases at J, with 24 bases between. CDR3 length equals 19 residues. In germline, CDR1 is SGHVS, CDR2 FQNEAQ. CDR3 amino acids: CASSLLADVGSRTNQPQHF. DNA of the CDR3: TGTGCCAGCAGCTTATTGGCCGATGTTGGTTCTCGTACGAATCAGCCCCAGCATTTT.

The chain has TRBV28 and TRBJ2-7; TRBD2 aligns across 12 bases. The CDR3 contains 17 residues. Germline CDR1 and CDR2: MDHEN and SYDVKM. Germline trimming cut 6 bases from V and 0 bases from J; bases unmatched to any gene: 9. CDR3 in DNA: TGTGCCAGCAGGCTGGGAGGACTAGCGGGGAGCTCCTACGAGCAGTACTTC. This gives the protein CASRLGGLAGSSYEQYF.

V and J are TRBV7-9 and TRBJ2-7; unclear D gene. The V and J ends lost 3 bases and 2 bases respectively, with 11 bases between them. The CDR3 has 14 residues. The germline V gene has CDR1 SEHNR and CDR2 FQNEAQ (reference sequence). CDR3: CASSLSGFPYEQYF. The DNA for the CDR3 is TGTGCCAGCAGCTTGTCCGGTTTTCCCTACGAGCAGTACTTC.

The chain recombines TRBV28 with TRBJ2-7, with D tentatively TRBD1 (6 bases). There are 14 residues in the CDR3. Per germline, CDR1 MDHEN and CDR2 SYDVKM. V lost 4 bases and J lost 2, with 12 bases in between. The CDR3 DNA reads TGTGCCAGCAGTTCCCGCAGGGGAACCTACGAGCAGTACTTC. It yields the protein CASSSRRGTYEQYF.

This chain links TRBV9 with TRBJ1-2; D unresolved. There are 12 residues in the CDR3. V was trimmed by 4 bases and J by 5 bases, leaving 9 bases between them. Germline V gene sequence: CDR1 SGDLS, CDR2 YYNGEE. The CDR3: CASSSVEYGYTF. The CDR3 coding sequence is TGTGCCAGCAGCTCGGTTGAGTATGGCTACACCTTC.

The genes are TRBV15 and TRBJ2-5, with unresolved D. Germline CDR1 reads LNHNV; CDR2 reads YYDKDF (reference sequence). The CDR3 consists of 15 residues. The V and J ends lost 0 bases and 2 bases respectively, with 10 bases between them. The DNA of the CDR3 is TGTGCCACCAGCAGAGATCTGCCCAGACAAGAGACCCAGTACTTC. This encodes CATSRDLPRQETQYF.

The table lists this clone with a few counts. The J gene is TRBJ2-1, the V gene TRBV7-2, with 9 nucleotides matching TRBD1. Germline CDR1 SGHTA, CDR2 FQGNSA. J lost 3 bases, V lost 0 bases, and 6 bases had no gene match. This CDR3 spans 17 amino acids. The CDR3 sequence is CASSLAISTGGYNEQFF. The CDR3 DNA is TGTGCCAGCAGCTTAGCTATCTCGACAGGGGGCTACAATGAGCAGTTCTTC.

This chain links TRBV14 with TRBJ1-1; D remains ambiguous. Trimming stripped 1 base from V and 10 bases from J, with 10 bases between. Looked up from germline, CDR1 is SGHDN and CDR2 is FVKESK. The CDR3 contains 12 residues. As DNA, the CDR3 is TGTGCCAGCAGCCAAGGAGGTACGGTAGCTTTCTTT. It translates to CASSQGGTVAFF.

This clone was picked up one time. The rearrangement links TRBV30 to TRBJ1-2; 10 bases agree with TRBD1. This CDR3 is built from 13 residues. Germline assignment: CDR1 GTSNPN and CDR2 SVGIG (reference sequence). The ends lost 5 bases at V and 3 bases at J; junction bases unmatched: 3. CDR3 amino acids: CAWGDRGDYGYTF. For the CDR3, the DNA is TGTGCCTGGGGGGACAGGGGTGACTATGGCTACACCTTC.

This clone was observed a single time. The chain combines TRBV5-4 with TRBJ2-3; D uncertain. Germline V CDR1 and CDR2: SGHNT, YYREEE (reference sequence). V was shortened by 2 bases and J by 1 base, with 2 bases between the two germline ends. This CDR3 has 12 residues. The CDR3 DNA is TGTGCCAGCAGCTTCGGCACAGATACGCAGTATTTT. Translation gives CASSFGTDTQYF.

This rearrangement joins TRBV28 to TRBJ2-7, with 7 bases matching TRBD1. Germline assignment: CDR1 MDHEN and CDR2 SYDVKM. The CDR3 runs to 14 residues. The V and J ends lost 6 bases and 0 bases, in that order; junction bases with no gene match: 5. CDR3 residues: CASSRWDSSYEQYF. The CDR3, as DNA: TGTGCCAGCAGCCGATGGGACAGCTCCTACGAGCAGTACTTC.

This chain joins TRBV6-1 and TRBJ2-7; D is uncertain. The CDR3 spans 12 residues. Per germline, CDR1 MNHNS and CDR2 SASEGT. V was trimmed by 7 bases and J by 0 bases, leaving 7 bases between them. The CDR3 spells CASTLSSYEQYF. The CDR3 region has the DNA TGTGCCAGCACCCTTAGCTCCTACGAGCAGTACTTC.

CDR3 sequence (DNA): TGTGCCTGGAGCGCAGGGGTGATGCTTGGAAACACCATATATTTT. It specifies CAWSAGVMLGNTIYF. The rearrangement joins TRBV30 to TRBJ1-3; tentatively, D is TRBD1 (6 bases). Germline V lookup: CDR1 GTSNPN, CDR2 SVGIG (reference sequence). Trimming cost V 3 bases and J 3 bases, with 15 bases left between them. CDR3 length equals 15 residues.

V gene TRBV7-2 combines with J gene TRBJ1-1, with D perhaps TRBD1 (5 bases). The germline gives CDR1 SGHTA, CDR2 FQGNSA. This CDR3 spans 15 amino acids. Trimming pared 5 bases from V and 6 bases from J, leaving 19 bases between. In DNA form, the CDR3 reads TGTGCCAGCAGCGCAGGGAAGTTGTATCTGGCTGAAGCTTTCTTT. Its protein product is CASSAGKLYLAEAFF. Combining the CDR3 with reference TRBV7-2 and TRBJ1-1 gives the whole variable domain GAGVSQSPSNKVTEKGKDVELRCDPISGHTALYWYRQSLGQGLEFLIYFQGNSAPDKSGLPSDRFSAERTGGSVSTLTIQRTQQEDSAVYLCASSAGKLYLAEAFFGQGTRLTVV.

The chain is built from TRBV4-3 and TRBJ1-6, with D possibly TRBD1 on 6 matching bases. V was cut by 0 bases and J by 0 bases, with 21 bases left in between. This CDR3 has 21 residues. Germline CDR1 reads LGHNA; CDR2 reads YSLEER. This CDR3 is CASSQDGPGDNLFSYNSPLHF. The CDR3 nucleotides are TGCGCCAGCAGCCAAGATGGGCCAGGGGATAACCTCTTCTCCTATAATTCACCCCTCCACTTT.

The chain links TRBV29-1 to TRBJ2-3; D possibly corresponds to TRBD2 (6 bases). Trimming took off 5 bases at V and 4 bases at J, with 22 bases between the two ends. Germline values: CDR1 SQVTM, CDR2 ANQGSEA. This CDR3 region has 16 residues. The CDR3 protein is CSVSATSAGYADTQYF. DNA for the CDR3: TGCAGCGTTTCGGCTACCTCTGCGGGGTATGCAGATACGCAGTATTTT.

The chain links TRBV30 to TRBJ1-6; no clear D gene. Germline V CDR1 and CDR2: GTSNPN, SVGIG (reference sequence). V was pared by 3 bases and J by 6 bases, with 15 bases between. The CDR3 is 15 amino acids. The CDR3 nucleotides read TGTGCCTGGAGCCCCCGCGCCGGTGCTAATTCACCCCTCCACTTT. Its translation is CAWSPRAGANSPLHF.

In this sample, this clone turned up a few times. The V gene is TRBV28, the J gene TRBJ2-1, with 11 bases fitting TRBD2. CDR1 and CDR2 (germline): MDHEN, SYDVKM. V was clipped by 7 bases and J by 7 bases; unmatched bases: 6. CDR3 length: 14 amino acids. CDR3 in amino acids: CASTSGGPKNEQFF. As DNA, the CDR3 is TGTGCCAGCACTAGCGGGGGGCCAAAAAATGAGCAGTTCTTC.